This TCR beta chain is drawn from a study of shared clonotypes between healthy human individuals (dated by TCRdb to 2020 to 2021). In the study overall: The cohort comprised two women and a few men aged 18 to 49 years. For each donor, three plates each were used for CD4 naive and CD4 memory, two plates were used for CD8 naive, and one plate was used for CD8 memory. The study deeply sequenced blood TCR repertoires of about five healthy adults to estimate repertoire size and the extent of clonotype sharing between individuals. To increase sequencing depth and limit assay-specific biases, different laboratories used diverse techniques to prepare libraries and sequence TCR repertoires. Each donor's leukapheresis produced roughly between roughly 0.9 and 8.9 billion PBMCs. Overall study results and their limits: The genetic and exposure-history diversity represented was limited by the small number of donors. Only blood was sampled, and tissue TCR repertoires likely differ from those in blood. Even with the large sequencing depth, rarefaction of the sorted-subset datasets indicated that sequencing was incomplete. Approximately 4.8% of naive CD4, 3% to 4% of naive CD8, approximately 2% of memory CD4, and over 0.35% of memory CD8 clonotypes were shared across several donors. Pairwise subsampling led to the expectation that sequencing depth would affect the degree of clonotype sharing among donors. Compared with non-shared clonotypes, the clonotypes found in all four sorted-subset donors had higher generation probabilities. Naive subsets generally had larger estimated clonotype richness than memory subsets.

Measured from the cysteine to the phenylalanine, the CDR3 is 16 residues long. Kept here is only the CDR3 DNA, which spans 48 bases and is read in frame from base 1. Per the germline V gene (reference sequence), SGHNT is the CDR1 and YYREEE is the CDR2. Unmatched junction bases come to 6, with V trimmed by 4 bases and J by 1 base. The donors were healthy, HIV-negative adults with no recently reported acute infections or vaccinations. Only Caucasian adults living in Nashville, Tennessee, USA were represented among the donors. Magnetic negative selection was used to enrich CD4+ T cells, after which naive cells were positively selected on CD45RA and the negative fraction became the memory subset. Blood was collected by leukapheresis, and PBMCs were isolated by Ficoll-Histopaque density gradient centrifugation and then cryopreserved in liquid nitrogen vapor phase. Purity and quantity of every magnetically sorted T cell population were checked by analytical flow cytometry. Each sorted fraction had its genomic DNA isolated and then quantified by UV absorbance on a Nanodrop 2000c.

Using the deep immunoSEQ assay, TCR CDR3 regions were amplified from genomic DNA by multiplex PCR. For each cell subset, the extracted genomic DNA was distributed evenly across all wells of several immunoSEQ 96-well plates, and each plate served as one replicate. For sorted subsets, 150 to 250 ng genomic DNA, equal to 30,000 or so T cell genomes, was loaded into each replicate PCR. Purified libraries were quantified with a Qubit 3.0 fluorometer, sized on a Bioanalyzer 2100, and re-quantified with the KAPA Library Quantification kit. Each immunoSEQ 96-well plate was sequenced on its own single-read 150-cycle Illumina NextSeq 550 flow cell. Per the original workflow: The immunoSEQ output contained only junctional sequences without quality scores, so filtering could not match that applied to full-length reads. To assign V/J genes and CDR3, sequences were annotated using PyIR, a Python wrapper for IgBLAST v1.9, with IMGT germline references. Reads with weak V/J assignments (E-value above 1e-6), missing CDR3, stop codons, out-of-frame junctions, or ambiguous translated residues were removed. V3J clonotypes were defined as sequences sharing an identical inferred V gene, J gene, and CDR3 amino acid sequence. Percentage overlap between repertoires was computed as shared unique clonotypes divided by the size of the smaller repertoire. Repertoire richness was assessed with RTK rarefaction, the Chao1 estimator, and Recon v2.1 estimates of unobserved clonotypes. For all TCRbeta clonotypes obtained by the gDNA method from several donors, generation probabilities were computed with OLGA. The table was pulled from immuneACCESS by TCRdb, which kept in-frame rearrangements only. Such tables lose some clones; where checked, under half of the loss comes from unresolved V genes, and the rest has no known cause. V, J and clone size are taken as reported in that table, and D and trimming were inferred from the DNA itself. The sample includes 2 million to 2.5 million clones, with about 90% observed a single time. The ten largest clones capture approximately 0.4% of the sample.

Turning to this clone: Its cognate antigen has yet to be identified. Per-base quality was not reported, and no clone a single base away is much larger than it.

The sample comprised naive CD4+ T cells from PBMCs. Per the publication, the cell subset or site label means: CD45RA+ positively selected. The chain employs TRBV5-4 and TRBJ2-7; 12 junctional bases match TRBD2. This TCR came from a man between 18 and 35 years old in good health. Some clones in this sample may be carry-over from other donors' samples. The DNA is as follows: TGTGCCAGCAGCCCGACTGGGACTAGCGGGTCCTACGAGCAGTACTTC. The translation is CASSPTGTSGSYEQYF.